A single T cell receptor (beta chain) is shown here with its context. The target antigen is unknown. The CDR3 length is 18 residues. Per germline, CDR1 DFQATT and CDR2 SNEGSKA (reference sequence). V dropped 3 bases and J dropped 2 bases, with 24 bases sitting between them. The data stem from a study of early T cells in non-severe SARS-CoV-2 infection. Study-wide context: Unsorted whole-blood RNA was sequenced in bulk, leaving chains unpaired.

Findings and caveats of the study: Comparison of clonotypes with VDJdb favored anti-spike CD8 responses while missing private and CD4 specificities.

Unique molecular identifiers were affixed to single, distinct cDNA molecules. TCRdb fed the 5' RACE reads into MiXCR, producing one record per CDR3 protein. The sample includes more than 65,000 distinct CDR3 sequences, roughly an eighth seen only once; the top ten take roughly 2.5%. The receptor comes from an adult who was a healthcare worker with PCR-confirmed SARS-CoV-2 infection or an uninfected control (not recorded which). The V and J genes are TRBV20-1 and TRBJ2-3; D may correspond to TRBD1 or TRBD2 (5 bases each). This sample comprised whole blood, obtained at baseline. This CDR3 is CSASPQQGTGYYTDTQYF. CDR3 nucleotides: TGCAGTGCTAGCCCCCAGCAAGGGACGGGGTATTACACAGATACGCAGTATTTT.